This TCR beta chain appears in the sequencing data of a study of neurological immune-mediated disorders. Study observations and caveats: Levels of TCR clonal expansion peaked in HTLV-1-associated myelopathy and reached their lowest in multiple sclerosis, under those of healthy controls. No expanded-clone CDR3 amino acid sequence recurred across subjects, suggesting private TCR-beta repertoires.

TCRdb analysed the 5' RACE reads with MiXCR anew, one entry per CDR3 protein. The sample records about 45,000 distinct CDR3 sequences, roughly 12% being singletons. This clonotype has a count of ten or more. Its antigen remains unknown. Germline V gene data show CDR1 as LNHNV and CDR2 as YYDKDF (reference sequence). The CDR3 length is 16 residues. V lost 1 base to trimming and J lost 7 bases; unmatched junction nucleotides: 6. Stated time point: longitudinal time-point 3. This TCR came from a young man in good health. The sequencing sample was made of PBMCs. This chain uses TRBV15 with TRBJ2-1; TRBD2 agrees at 11 bases. CDR3 protein: CATSRGVAGGPNEQFF. For the CDR3, the DNA is TGTGCCACCAGCAGAGGGGTAGCGGGGGGGCCTAATGAGCAGTTCTTC.